This note documents a single T cell receptor (beta chain) sequence. These data originate in a study of cytomegalovirus exposure and HLA in healthy donors. 60 Vbeta and 13 Jbeta primers were used in PCR. The method was immunoSEQ multiplex PCR; TCRdb's version includes in-frame clones alone and lacks a portion of them. The sample table sets out over 200,000 clones. The germline gives CDR1 GTSNPN, CDR2 SVGIG (reference sequence). The CDR3 loop spans 15 amino acids. V trimming: 5 bases; J trimming: 3 bases; junction bases outside the gene matches: 7. The sequencing sample was made of PBMCs. This clonotype was sampled from a woman between 25 and 40 years old in good health and CMV-seropositive. This rearrangement joins TRBV30 to TRBJ1-5; 10 nucleotides agree with TRBD1. CDR3 sequence reads: CAWRRQGAFNQPQHF. The DNA of the CDR3 is TGTGCCTGGCGAAGACAGGGGGCTTTCAATCAGCCCCAGCATTTT. Full variable domain (rest looked up from reference TRBV30 and TRBJ1-5): SQTIHQWPATLVQPVGSPLSLECTVEGTSNPNLYWYRQAAGRGLQLLFYSVGIGQISSEVPQNLSASRPQDRQFILSSKKLLLSDSGFYLCAWRRQGAFNQPQHFGDGTRLSIL.